The rows below give T cell receptor beta chains drawn from one sample of a study of shared clonotypes between healthy human individuals. Data came from immunoSEQ multiplex PCR; TCRdb stores just in-frame clones and leaves some out. The profile covers more than 450,000 clones, with 75% to 85% appearing a single time and 10% to 15% taken by the ten largest. Specimen: PBMCs. Receptors were obtained from a woman in her 40s in good health. Some clones in this sample may be carry-over from other donors' samples. Both conserved end residues are part of each CDR3. Fields, in order: V gene, J gene, clone size, D gene, CDR3 protein, CDR3 DNA. D genes are given only for firm matches. Some rows have no size entry. The others give once, few or many, or a class for an expanded clone.

v_gene: TRBV19; j_gene: TRBJ1-2; abundance: few; d_gene: .; CDR3aa: CASSIPGLNYGYTF; CDR3nt: TGTGCCAGTAGTATCCCGGGCCTTAACTATGGCTACACCTTC
v_gene: TRBV13; j_gene: TRBJ1-2; abundance: .; d_gene: .; CDR3aa: CASSLGTGNYGYTF; CDR3nt: TGTGCCAGCAGCTTAGGGACGGGGAACTATGGCTACACCTTC
v_gene: TRBV19; j_gene: TRBJ1-1; abundance: once; d_gene: TRBD1; CDR3aa: CASSIPRLDRATEAFF; CDR3nt: TGTGCCAGTAGTATACCAAGATTGGACAGGGCCACTGAAGCTTTCTTT
v_gene: TRBV7-9; j_gene: TRBJ2-1; abundance: .; d_gene: .; CDR3aa: CASSLDPGGGQFF; CDR3nt: TGTGCCAGCAGCTTAGACCCGGGTGGAGGGCAGTTCTTC
v_gene: TRBV28; j_gene: TRBJ2-7; abundance: once; d_gene: TRBD2; CDR3aa: CASSSPGTSGSYEQYF; CDR3nt: TGTGCCAGCAGTTCCCCCGGGACTAGCGGCTCCTACGAGCAGTACTTC
v_gene: TRBV2; j_gene: TRBJ2-5; abundance: .; d_gene: TRBD2; CDR3aa: CASSVGLAAKETQYF; CDR3nt: TGTGCCAGCAGTGTAGGACTAGCGGCAAAAGAGACCCAGTACTTC
v_gene: TRBV4-3; j_gene: TRBJ1-2; abundance: .; d_gene: .; CDR3aa: CASSQVSGDYGYTF; CDR3nt: TGCGCCAGCAGCCAAGTTTCAGGGGACTATGGCTACACCTTC
v_gene: TRBV6-4; j_gene: TRBJ2-1; abundance: .; d_gene: TRBD1; CDR3aa: CASSARRGTGGNNEQFF; CDR3nt: TGTGCCAGCAGTGCCCGGCGTGGCACAGGGGGGAACAATGAGCAGTTCTTC
v_gene: TRBV7-9; j_gene: TRBJ2-3; abundance: .; d_gene: .; CDR3aa: CASSFVTGRGGTQYF; CDR3nt: TGTGCCAGCAGCTTCGTGACAGGTCGGGGCGGTACGCAGTATTTT
v_gene: TRBV7-8; j_gene: TRBJ1-1; abundance: .; d_gene: .; CDR3aa: CASSLAKDEAFF; CDR3nt: TGTGCCAGCAGCTTAGCTAAAGATGAAGCTTTCTTT
v_gene: TRBV9; j_gene: TRBJ1-1; abundance: .; d_gene: .; CDR3aa: CASSVAGDGLFF; CDR3nt: TGTGCCAGCAGCGTAGCGGGGGACGGACTTTTCTTT
v_gene: TRBV7-9; j_gene: TRBJ2-3; abundance: .; d_gene: TRBD2; CDR3aa: CASSFGTSDTDTQYF; CDR3nt: TGTGCCAGCAGCTTTGGGACTAGCGACACAGATACGCAGTATTTT
v_gene: TRBV28; j_gene: TRBJ2-7; abundance: .; d_gene: .; CDR3aa: CASSQWGAGSYEQYF; CDR3nt: TGTGCCAGCAGCCAATGGGGGGCGGGGTCCTACGAGCAGTACTTC
v_gene: TRBV19; j_gene: TRBJ2-5; abundance: .; d_gene: .; CDR3aa: CASSIGTSGPYQETQYF; CDR3nt: TGTGCCAGTAGTATAGGAACCAGCGGGCCTTACCAAGAGACCCAGTACTTC
v_gene: TRBV6-5; j_gene: TRBJ1-1; abundance: .; d_gene: .; CDR3aa: CASRGGQMNTEAFF; CDR3nt: TGTGCCAGCAGAGGGGGGCAAATGAACACTGAAGCTTTCTTT
v_gene: TRBV18; j_gene: TRBJ2-5; abundance: .; d_gene: .; CDR3aa: CASSPVNSQETQYF; CDR3nt: TGTGCCAGCTCACCAGTGAACAGCCAAGAGACCCAGTACTTC
v_gene: TRBV5-4; j_gene: TRBJ2-1; abundance: .; d_gene: TRBD2; CDR3aa: CASSFGTSGQRPNNEQFF; CDR3nt: TGTGCCAGCAGCTTCGGGACTAGCGGGCAAAGACCTAACAATGAGCAGTTCTTC
v_gene: TRBV28; j_gene: TRBJ2-3; abundance: .; d_gene: TRBD2; CDR3aa: CATVAGGQYTQYF; CDR3nt: TGTGCCACCGTAGCGGGAGGGCAATATACGCAGTATTTT
v_gene: TRBV7-3; j_gene: TRBJ2-7; abundance: .; d_gene: .; CDR3aa: CASSLTLGYEQYF; CDR3nt: TGTGCCAGCAGCTTAACTCTGGGTTACGAGCAGTACTTC
v_gene: TRBV30; j_gene: TRBJ2-3; abundance: .; d_gene: .; CDR3aa: CAWSVSATDTQYF; CDR3nt: TGTGCCTGGAGTGTATCTGCGACCGATACGCAGTATTTT
v_gene: TRBV7-9; j_gene: TRBJ2-7; abundance: .; d_gene: TRBD1; CDR3aa: CASTSDRGAPYEQYF; CDR3nt: TGTGCCAGCACCTCGGACAGGGGGGCCCCCTACGAGCAGTACTTC
v_gene: TRBV4-2; j_gene: TRBJ2-7; abundance: once; d_gene: .; CDR3aa: CASSPTGYEQYF; CDR3nt: TGTGCCAGCAGCCCAACAGGGTACGAGCAGTACTTC
v_gene: TRBV7-3; j_gene: TRBJ2-5; abundance: .; d_gene: .; CDR3aa: CASSFNRGETQYF; CDR3nt: TGTGCCAGCAGCTTCAACCGAGGGGAGACCCAGTACTTC
v_gene: TRBV5-6; j_gene: TRBJ1-2; abundance: once; d_gene: .; CDR3aa: CASSPAEGGYGYTF; CDR3nt: TGTGCCAGCAGCCCGGCGGAGGGTGGCTATGGCTACACCTTC
v_gene: TRBV11-2; j_gene: TRBJ1-1; abundance: few; d_gene: .; CDR3aa: CASSPSWADTEAFF; CDR3nt: TGTGCCAGCAGCCCCAGCTGGGCGGACACTGAAGCTTTCTTT
v_gene: TRBV30; j_gene: TRBJ2-3; abundance: .; d_gene: .; CDR3aa: CAWSVGASGTDTQYF; CDR3nt: TGTGCCTGGAGTGTTGGAGCGTCCGGTACAGATACGCAGTATTTT
v_gene: TRBV7-9; j_gene: TRBJ2-7; abundance: .; d_gene: .; CDR3aa: CASSLGQGDEQYF; CDR3nt: TGTGCCAGCAGCTTAGGCCAGGGCGACGAGCAGTACTTC
v_gene: TRBV6-6; j_gene: TRBJ2-2; abundance: .; d_gene: .; CDR3aa: CASSYSEGTGELFF; CDR3nt: TGTGCCAGCAGTTACTCGGAGGGGACCGGGGAGCTGTTTTTT
v_gene: TRBV9; j_gene: TRBJ2-7; abundance: .; d_gene: .; CDR3aa: CASSVTGSSYEQYF; CDR3nt: TGTGCCAGCAGCGTGACGGGAAGCTCCTACGAGCAGTACTTC
v_gene: TRBV5-1; j_gene: TRBJ2-3; abundance: .; d_gene: .; CDR3aa: CASSEASSTDTQYF; CDR3nt: TGCGCCAGCAGCGAGGCCTCTAGCACAGATACGCAGTATTTT
v_gene: TRBV19; j_gene: TRBJ2-2; abundance: .; d_gene: .; CDR3aa: CASRSGTGELFF; CDR3nt: TGTGCCAGTAGGTCAGGGACCGGGGAGCTGTTTTTT
v_gene: TRBV5-1; j_gene: TRBJ2-3; abundance: .; d_gene: TRBD2; CDR3aa: CASSSGLAGAASTDTQYF; CDR3nt: TGCGCCAGCAGCTCGGGACTAGCGGGAGCCGCTAGCACAGATACGCAGTATTTT
v_gene: TRBV27; j_gene: TRBJ1-6; abundance: .; d_gene: .; CDR3aa: CASSLIFETGDNSPLHF; CDR3nt: TGTGCCAGCAGTTTAATTTTTGAGACAGGAGATAATTCACCCCTCCACTTT
v_gene: TRBV9; j_gene: TRBJ2-3; abundance: .; d_gene: .; CDR3aa: CASSVEGFGTDTQYF; CDR3nt: TGTGCCAGCAGCGTAGAAGGGTTCGGCACAGATACGCAGTATTTT
v_gene: TRBV5-6; j_gene: TRBJ2-7; abundance: .; d_gene: .; CDR3aa: CASSLLSGPEQYF; CDR3nt: TGTGCCAGCAGCTTGTTATCGGGTCCCGAGCAGTACTTC
v_gene: TRBV7-9; j_gene: TRBJ1-3; abundance: .; d_gene: .; CDR3aa: CAVGPAISGNTIYF; CDR3nt: TGTGCCGTCGGCCCAGCGATCTCTGGAAACACCATATATTTT
v_gene: TRBV29-1; j_gene: TRBJ1-2; abundance: few; d_gene: .; CDR3aa: CSVEAAGVGYTF; CDR3nt: TGCAGCGTTGAAGCAGCCGGGGTGGGCTACACCTTC
v_gene: TRBV28; j_gene: TRBJ2-1; abundance: .; d_gene: TRBD1; CDR3aa: CASSTPGQGANEQFF; CDR3nt: TGTGCCAGCAGCACCCCGGGACAGGGAGCAAATGAGCAGTTCTTC
v_gene: TRBV5-8; j_gene: TRBJ2-1; abundance: .; d_gene: TRBD1; CDR3aa: CASSPMTGRSSYNEQFF; CDR3nt: TGTGCCAGCAGCCCCATGACAGGGCGAAGCTCCTACAATGAGCAGTTCTTC
v_gene: TRBV18; j_gene: TRBJ2-2; abundance: .; d_gene: TRBD2; CDR3aa: CASSQRPGLAGQPNTGELFF; CDR3nt: TGTGCCAGCTCACAGCGGCCGGGACTAGCGGGACAACCGAACACCGGGGAGCTGTTTTTT
v_gene: TRBV18; j_gene: TRBJ2-7; abundance: .; d_gene: .; CDR3aa: CASSPAGRPYEQYF; CDR3nt: TGTGCCAGCTCACCGGCGGGACGTCCCTACGAGCAGTACTTC
v_gene: TRBV28; j_gene: TRBJ2-2; abundance: .; d_gene: .; CDR3aa: CASTSGVRSGELFF; CDR3nt: TGTGCCAGCACCTCAGGGGTTCGGTCCGGGGAGCTGTTTTTT
v_gene: TRBV6-5; j_gene: TRBJ1-4; abundance: .; d_gene: .; CDR3aa: CASSMTATNEKLFF; CDR3nt: TGTGCCAGCAGTATGACAGCAACTAATGAAAAACTGTTTTTT
v_gene: TRBV29-1; j_gene: TRBJ1-2; abundance: few; d_gene: .; CDR3aa: CSVEVEQGYTF; CDR3nt: TGCAGCGTTGAAGTTGAGCAGGGCTACACCTTC
v_gene: TRBV27; j_gene: TRBJ1-3; abundance: few; d_gene: .; CDR3aa: CASSSRLSGNTIYF; CDR3nt: TGTGCCAGCAGTTCGAGGCTCTCTGGAAACACCATATATTTT
v_gene: TRBV28; j_gene: TRBJ2-3; abundance: once; d_gene: .; CDR3aa: CASFSGTDTQYF; CDR3nt: TGTGCCAGCTTCTCCGGTACAGATACGCAGTATTTT
v_gene: TRBV29-1; j_gene: TRBJ2-3; abundance: .; d_gene: .; CDR3aa: CSVAPFTTDTQYF; CDR3nt: TGCAGCGTCGCCCCATTCACCACAGATACGCAGTATTTT
v_gene: TRBV5-4; j_gene: TRBJ2-3; abundance: .; d_gene: .; CDR3aa: CASSPTRTSDTQYF; CDR3nt: TGTGCCAGCAGCCCCACAAGGACCTCCGATACGCAGTATTTT
v_gene: TRBV21-1; j_gene: TRBJ1-1; abundance: .; d_gene: .; CDR3aa: CASSKDRRQRLEAFF; CDR3nt: TGTGCCAGCAGCAAAGATCGGAGACAGCGCCTAGAAGCTTTCTTT
v_gene: TRBV4-3; j_gene: TRBJ2-3; abundance: .; d_gene: .; CDR3aa: CASSQDLAGHSGTDTQYF; CDR3nt: TGCGCCAGCAGCCAAGATTTGGCGGGACATTCGGGCACAGATACGCAGTATTTT
v_gene: TRBV23-1; j_gene: TRBJ2-2; abundance: once; d_gene: .; CDR3aa: CASSHHTENTGELFF; CDR3nt: TGCGCCAGCAGTCACCATACAGAGAACACCGGGGAGCTGTTTTTT
v_gene: TRBV19; j_gene: TRBJ2-3; abundance: .; d_gene: TRBD2; CDR3aa: CASLQAGELNTQYF; CDR3nt: TGTGCCAGTCTTCAAGCGGGAGAGCTAAATACGCAGTATTTT
v_gene: TRBV30; j_gene: TRBJ1-6; abundance: .; d_gene: TRBD1; CDR3aa: CAAQGADNSPLHF; CDR3nt: TGTGCCGCGCAGGGGGCTGATAATTCACCCCTCCACTTT
v_gene: TRBV6-1; j_gene: TRBJ2-5; abundance: .; d_gene: .; CDR3aa: CASSPPGQETQYF; CDR3nt: TGTGCCAGCAGTCCTCCGGGACAAGAGACCCAGTACTTC
v_gene: TRBV6-5; j_gene: TRBJ1-1; abundance: .; d_gene: .; CDR3aa: CASSYSVVGGNEAFF; CDR3nt: TGTGCCAGCAGTTACTCTGTTGTAGGGGGAAATGAAGCTTTCTTT
v_gene: TRBV6-5; j_gene: TRBJ2-2; abundance: .; d_gene: .; CDR3aa: CASSSWAKGTGELFF; CDR3nt: TGTGCCAGCAGTTCATGGGCGAAGGGCACCGGGGAGCTGTTTTTT